This T cell receptor beta chain was sequenced during a study of cytomegalovirus exposure and HLA in healthy donors. Produced via immunoSEQ multiplex PCR; TCRdb's table is partial and in-frame only. In the table there are fewer than 250,000 clones, approximately 80% of which are singletons. This CDR3 is built from 15 residues. Trimming stripped 3 bases from V and 0 bases from J, with 11 bases between. The germline V gene has CDR1 SNHLY and CDR2 FYNNEI. Specimen: PBMCs. The rearrangement uses TRBV2 and TRBJ1-1, with a possible D match to TRBD1 (5 bases). The receptor comes from a woman in her 30s in good health and CMV-seropositive. CDR3 DNA: TGTGCCAGCAGTGATGTTCGGGGGATGAACACTGAAGCTTTCTTT. Amino acids: CASSDVRGMNTEAFF.